A selection of T cell receptor beta chains follows, all from one sample in a study of shared clonotypes between healthy human individuals. Sequencing used immunoSEQ multiplex PCR; TCRdb keeps in-frame clones, though not all of them. Among about 2 million clones, roughly 95% were seen once, and the ten largest hold roughly 1.2%. Source material: naive CD8+ T cells sorted from blood. The receptors were sampled from a man aged 18-30 years in good health. Both conserved end residues are part of each CDR3. D genes are given only for firm matches.

V gene: TRBV7-6; D gene: TRBD2; J gene: TRBJ2-2; CDR3 protein: CASSGGLAVYTGELFF; CDR3 DNA: TGTGCCAGCAGCGGGGGACTAGCGGTTTACACCGGGGAGCTGTTTTTT
V gene: TRBV5-1; D gene: NA; J gene: TRBJ2-2; CDR3 protein: CASSLYGFTGELFF; CDR3 DNA: TGCGCCAGCAGCTTGTATGGATTCACCGGGGAGCTGTTTTTT
V gene: TRBV9; D gene: TRBD1; J gene: TRBJ2-1; CDR3 protein: CASTISGTAYNEQFF; CDR3 DNA: TGTGCCAGCACCATAAGTGGGACAGCCTACAATGAGCAGTTCTTC
V gene: TRBV25-1; D gene: TRBD2; J gene: TRBJ2-1; CDR3 protein: CASSDPFGLAGDGEQFF; CDR3 DNA: TGTGCCAGCAGTGACCCCTTCGGACTAGCGGGGGACGGTGAGCAGTTCTTC
V gene: TRBV7-9; D gene: TRBD2; J gene: TRBJ2-1; CDR3 protein: CASSFRTSGAYNEQFF; CDR3 DNA: TGTGCCAGCAGCTTCCGGACTAGCGGAGCCTACAATGAGCAGTTCTTC
V gene: TRBV15; D gene: TRBD1; J gene: TRBJ2-7; CDR3 protein: CATSKIPGQGVYEQYF; CDR3 DNA: TGTGCCACCAGCAAAATACCGGGACAGGGGGTCTACGAGCAGTACTTC
V gene: TRBV11-2; D gene: NA; J gene: TRBJ1-1; CDR3 protein: CASSSKREEAFF; CDR3 DNA: TGTGCCAGCAGCTCAAAGCGGGAGGAAGCTTTCTTT
V gene: TRBV6-5; D gene: NA; J gene: TRBJ2-3; CDR3 protein: CASRDFYSSTDTQYF; CDR3 DNA: TGTGCCAGCCGGGACTTCTACTCTAGCACAGATACGCAGTATTTT
V gene: TRBV29-1; D gene: NA; J gene: TRBJ2-2; CDR3 protein: CSVVEVIAGRTGELFF; CDR3 DNA: TGCAGCGTTGTCGAGGTTATAGCAGGGAGGACCGGGGAGCTGTTTTTT
V gene: TRBV9; D gene: TRBD1; J gene: TRBJ1-1; CDR3 protein: CASSGKTGLNTEAFF; CDR3 DNA: TGTGCCAGCAGCGGGAAGACAGGGTTGAACACTGAAGCTTTCTTT
V gene: TRBV28; D gene: NA; J gene: TRBJ2-6; CDR3 protein: CASSFLYGSSGANVLTF; CDR3 DNA: TGTGCCAGCAGTTTCTTGTACGGAAGCTCTGGGGCCAACGTCCTGACTTTC
V gene: TRBV2; D gene: NA; J gene: TRBJ2-7; CDR3 protein: CASSDGPRAEAYEQYF; CDR3 DNA: TGTGCCAGCAGTGACGGTCCCAGGGCGGAGGCCTACGAGCAGTACTTC
V gene: TRBV4-1; D gene: TRBD2; J gene: TRBJ2-5; CDR3 protein: CASSQALAGQETQYF; CDR3 DNA: TGCGCCAGCAGCCAAGCGCTAGCGGGCCAAGAGACCCAGTACTTC
V gene: TRBV5-4; D gene: TRBD1; J gene: TRBJ2-7; CDR3 protein: CASSSGQGIYEQYF; CDR3 DNA: TGTGCCAGCAGCTCCGGACAGGGGATCTACGAGCAGTACTTC
V gene: TRBV7-2; D gene: TRBD2; J gene: TRBJ2-7; CDR3 protein: CASSPLTSGAFSYEQYF; CDR3 DNA: TGTGCCAGCAGCCCGTTGACTAGCGGGGCCTTCTCCTACGAGCAGTACTTC
V gene: TRBV5-4; D gene: TRBD2; J gene: TRBJ2-1; CDR3 protein: CASSGEGNEQFF; CDR3 DNA: TGTGCCAGCAGCGGGGAGGGTAATGAGCAGTTCTTC
V gene: TRBV4-2; D gene: TRBD2; J gene: TRBJ2-6; CDR3 protein: CASSQGGLAGVWANVLTF; CDR3 DNA: TGTGCCAGCAGCCAAGGAGGACTAGCGGGAGTGTGGGCCAACGTCCTGACTTTC
V gene: TRBV2; D gene: TRBD1; J gene: TRBJ1-5; CDR3 protein: CASSEAGGDSNQPQHF; CDR3 DNA: TGTGCCAGCAGTGAAGCAGGGGGCGATAGCAATCAGCCCCAGCATTTT